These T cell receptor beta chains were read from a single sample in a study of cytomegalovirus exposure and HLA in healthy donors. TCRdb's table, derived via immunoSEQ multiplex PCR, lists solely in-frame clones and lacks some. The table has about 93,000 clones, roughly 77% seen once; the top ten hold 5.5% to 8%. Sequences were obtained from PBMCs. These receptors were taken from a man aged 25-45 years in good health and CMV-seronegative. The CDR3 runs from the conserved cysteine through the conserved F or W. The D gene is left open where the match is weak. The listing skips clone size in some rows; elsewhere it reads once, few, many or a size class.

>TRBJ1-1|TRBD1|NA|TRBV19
TGTGCCAGTAGTCCCCGGGACAGGGGTTCCACTGAAGCTTTCTTT
CASSPRDRGSTEAFF
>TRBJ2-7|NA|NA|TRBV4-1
TGCGCCAGCAGCCAATTCTTTACGGGAGAGCAGTACTTC
CASSQFFTGEQYF
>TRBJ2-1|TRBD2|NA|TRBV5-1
TGCGCCAGCATGGTGACTAGCGGTTACAATGAGCAGTTCTTC
CASMVTSGYNEQFF
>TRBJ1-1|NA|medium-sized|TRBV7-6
TGTGCCAGCAGCTTAGAGGGTTTTTTGACAGGCAACACTGAAGCTTTCTTT
CASSLEGFLTGNTEAFF
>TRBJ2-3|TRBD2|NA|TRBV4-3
TGCGCCAGCAGCGGCGGGGGGGCGGAAGATACGCAGTATTTT
CASSGGGAEDTQYF
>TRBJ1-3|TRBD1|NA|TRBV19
TGTGCCAGTAGGGACAGGGTCTCCGGAAACACCATATATTTT
CASRDRVSGNTIYF
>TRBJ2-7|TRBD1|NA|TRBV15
TGTGCCACCAGCAGAGATCGGGACAGGGGACTTGAGCAGTACTTC
CATSRDRDRGLEQYF
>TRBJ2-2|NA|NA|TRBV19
TGTGCCAGTAGTCCAGTCGGACAGAACACCGGGGAGCTGTTTTTT
CASSPVGQNTGELFF
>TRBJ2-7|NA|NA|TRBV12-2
TGTGCAAGTCGCTTAGCGTCTAGCGGGATCTACGAGCAGTACTTC
CASRLASSGIYEQYF
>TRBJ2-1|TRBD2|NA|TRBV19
TGTGCCAGTAGTATAGATCGGCTAGCGGGACCTCCCCCCAATGAGCAGTTCTTC
CASSIDRLAGPPPNEQFF
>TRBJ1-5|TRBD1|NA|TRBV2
TGTGCCAGCGACAGGGATATGGGTCAGCCCCAGCATTTT
CASDRDMGQPQHF
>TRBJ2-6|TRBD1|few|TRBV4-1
TGCGCCAGCAGCCAAGGGACAGGGGGCGCTGGGGCCAACGTCCTGACTTTC
CASSQGTGGAGANVLTF
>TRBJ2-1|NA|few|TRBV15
TGTGCCACCAGCAGAGGGGGGGACCTTAATGAGCAGTTCTTC
CATSRGGDLNEQFF